This T cell receptor beta chain is drawn from a study of cytotoxic CD8 clonotypes in ibrutinib-treated CLL (dated by TCRdb to the early 2020s). Some background on the complete study: The cohort was composed of some ten relapsed/refractory and around 15 treatment-naive patients; IGHV unmutated status was identified in around 17 patients. Responses were partial in 24 patients and complete in 2; after median around 66 months follow-up, some 14 stayed in remission and 12 progressed. Patients were still on ibrutinib when every remission and progressive disease sample was collected. On average, each sample yielded roughly 250,000 productive templates and over 90,000 productive rearrangements. Of the 90 or so participants in the trial, 25 to 30 had longitudinal samples available. Cryopreserved peripheral blood mononuclear cells were collected before treatment, at response, and at either disease progression or sustained remission. Response samples were taken after a median of roughly a year on treatment, ranging from about 6 to 40 months.

Paper-wide results and their limitations: Public clonotypes were rare and either shrank or stayed stable during treatment, and the rise in clonality at ibrutinib response reflected expansion of private clonotypes. Sampling times were not matched between sustained-remission and progressing patients, and lymph node repertoires were not studied. At ibrutinib response clonality went up, during sustained remission it held steady, and at progression it dropped back toward baseline. Baseline clonality exceeded that of age-matched healthy donors and correlated strongly with circulating CD8+ T-cell counts.

The junction shows trimming of 1 base on V and 8 bases on J, plus 11 bases between the germline ends. The germline V gene (reference sequence) specifies LNHNV as CDR1 and YYDKDF as CDR2. Its CDR3 holds 14 amino acids, cysteine through phenylalanine. The only DNA kept is the CDR3, 42 bases in frame from the first base. A MiSeq instrument was used for deep resolution sequencing, which targeted depths ranging from 1 in 1 million up to 1 in 200,000 T cells, with coverage averaging 10x for each clonotype. The immunoSEQ hsTCRB Kit was used to generate the TCR beta libraries. Processing in the source paper ran as follows. Data were analyzed with ImmunoSEQ Data Assistant and ImmunoSEQ Analyzer, with V, D and J genes assigned per IMGT definitions. Clonality, which ranges from 0 to 1, was calculated by subtracting the normalized Shannon entropy of productive rearrangement frequencies from one. Public clonotype analysis was restricted to overrepresented clonotypes comprising at least 0.05% of each patient's repertoire. Repertoires from some twelve age-matched healthy donors in immuneACCESS were used as clonality controls. As stored in TCRdb, this immuneACCESS dataset retains in-frame rearrangements with V and J assigned. A fraction of the clones does not appear; measured against another copy, unresolved V genes explain less than half of the discrepancy, and the remainder lacks a known reason. The DNA gave D and trimming, while V, J and clone size come from that table. For this sample there are 70,000 to 80,000 clones; around four fifths appear just once. Clones ranked in the top ten supply more than 30% of the sample.

Interpreted using the paper, the time point label stands for: approximately 25 months on ibrutinib. For TCR beta library preparation, about 2 micrograms of genomic DNA was extracted from cryopreserved PBMCs. Longitudinal blood samples from CLL patients on ibrutinib monotherapy underwent high-throughput TCR beta sequencing. The patients took part in an open-label, single-center phase 2 trial of ibrutinib monotherapy. As for this clone: Its antigen is not yet known. Per-base qualities were not stored, and no clone one base away is much larger.

The sequences come from PBMCs, collected after 24 months of ibrutinib treatment. The receptor comes from a human donor with chronic lymphocytic leukemia. The V gene is TRBV15 and the J gene is TRBJ2-2; no D gene is confidently identified. The DNA sequence is given as TGTGCCACCAGCAGAGGGATATTGAGTGGGGAGCTGTTTTTT. Its protein is CATSRGILSGELFF.